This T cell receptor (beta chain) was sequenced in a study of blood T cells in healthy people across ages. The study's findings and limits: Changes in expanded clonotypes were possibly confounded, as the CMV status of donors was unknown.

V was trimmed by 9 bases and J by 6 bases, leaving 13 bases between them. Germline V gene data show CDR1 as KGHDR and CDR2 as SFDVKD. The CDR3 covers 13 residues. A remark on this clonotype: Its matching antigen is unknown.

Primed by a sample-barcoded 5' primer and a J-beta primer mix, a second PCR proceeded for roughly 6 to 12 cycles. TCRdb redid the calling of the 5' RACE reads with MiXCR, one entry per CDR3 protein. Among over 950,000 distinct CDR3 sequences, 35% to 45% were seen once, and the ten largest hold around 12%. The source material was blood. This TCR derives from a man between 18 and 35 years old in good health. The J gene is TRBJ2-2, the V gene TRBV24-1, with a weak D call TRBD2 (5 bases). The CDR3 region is CATCGHGAGELFF. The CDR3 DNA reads TGTGCCACCTGCGGGCATGGCGCCGGGGAGCTGTTTTTT.